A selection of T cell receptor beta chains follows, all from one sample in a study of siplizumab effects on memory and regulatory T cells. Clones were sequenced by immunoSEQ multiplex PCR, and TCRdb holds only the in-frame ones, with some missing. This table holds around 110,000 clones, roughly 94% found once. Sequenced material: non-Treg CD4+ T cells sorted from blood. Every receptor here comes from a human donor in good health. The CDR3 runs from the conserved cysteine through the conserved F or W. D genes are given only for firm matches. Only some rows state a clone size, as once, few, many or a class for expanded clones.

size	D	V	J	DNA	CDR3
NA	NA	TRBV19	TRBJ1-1	TGTGCCAGTAGTCCGCCTGGTTGGGGGGACACTGAAGCTTTCTTT	CASSPPGWGDTEAFF
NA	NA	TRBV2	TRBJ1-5	TGTGCCAGCAATTTACAGGGTTCCAATCAGCCCCAGCATTTT	CASNLQGSNQPQHF
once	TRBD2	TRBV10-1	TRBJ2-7	TGCGCCAGCAGTGAACCGGGAGGCACGCGCGAGCAGTACTTC	CASSEPGGTREQYF
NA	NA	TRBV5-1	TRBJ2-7	TGCGCCAGCAGCGGGCTGGGACAGCAGTACTTC	CASSGLGQQYF
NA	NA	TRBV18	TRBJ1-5	TGTGCCAGCTCACCTACAGGGAATCAGCCCCAGCATTTT	CASSPTGNQPQHF
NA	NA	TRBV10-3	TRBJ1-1	TGTGCCATCAAGGGGGGGCAGGGGAACACTGAAGCTTTCTTT	CAIKGGQGNTEAFF
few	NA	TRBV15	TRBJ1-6	TGTGCCACCAGCAGAGTACCCCCCCGGGGATCCTATAATTCACCCCTCCACTTT	CATSRVPPRGSYNSPLHF
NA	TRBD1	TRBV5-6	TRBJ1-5	TGTGCCAGCAGCAACCTTGGACAGGAACCTAGCAATCAGCCCCAGCATTTT	CASSNLGQEPSNQPQHF
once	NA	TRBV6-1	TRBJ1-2	TGTGCCAGCAAATCGCGACAGAACTATGGCTACACCTTC	CASKSRQNYGYTF
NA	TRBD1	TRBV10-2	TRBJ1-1	TGCGCCAGCAGTCGACAGGGGGCAGGTTCTGAAGCTTTCTTT	CASSRQGAGSEAFF
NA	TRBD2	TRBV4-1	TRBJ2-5	TGCGCCAGCAGCCAAGCTGTCCAGCGGGGGGGCATGGAGACCCAGTACTTC	CASSQAVQRGGMETQYF
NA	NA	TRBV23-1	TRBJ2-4	TGCGCCAGCAGTCCGGAACCAAACCGGGACCGATCCCCCAAAAACATTCAGTACTTC	CASSPEPNRDRSPKNIQYF
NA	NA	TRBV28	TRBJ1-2	TGTGCCAGCAGTTTAGTGGGGGTCAACTATGGCTACACCTTC	CASSLVGVNYGYTF
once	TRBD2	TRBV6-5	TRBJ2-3	TGTGCCAGCAGTTACTCGGGGACTAGCGGGCGCAGGGGGCAGTATTTT	CASSYSGTSGRRGQYF
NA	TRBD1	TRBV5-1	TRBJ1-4	TGCGCCAGCAGCTCCGAGACAGGGGTCGAAAAACTGTTTTTT	CASSSETGVEKLFF
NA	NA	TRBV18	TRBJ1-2	TGTGCCAGCTCACCACCGTCAATTGCTCCGGACTATGGCTACACCTTC	CASSPPSIAPDYGYTF
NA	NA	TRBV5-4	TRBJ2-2	TGTGCCAGCAGCTTCGGCTCCGGCCACACCGGGGAGCTGTTTTTT	CASSFGSGHTGELFF
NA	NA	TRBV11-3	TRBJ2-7	TGTGCCAGCAGCTTAGGGGAAGCCTACGAGCAGTACTTC	CASSLGEAYEQYF
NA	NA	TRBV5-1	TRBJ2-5	TGCGCCAGCAGCTTAGGACGGACAAAAGAGACCCAGTACTTC	CASSLGRTKETQYF
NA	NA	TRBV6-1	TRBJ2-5	TGTGCCAGCAGTGAAGCGCTTCGTGAGGAGACCCAGTACTTC	CASSEALREETQYF
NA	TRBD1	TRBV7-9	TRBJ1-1	TGTGCCAGCAGCCACCCCGGGACAGGGTATGAGAACACTGAAGCTTTCTTT	CASSHPGTGYENTEAFF
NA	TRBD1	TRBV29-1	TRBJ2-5	TGCAGCGTTGAAAGGACAGGGGGCTTGGAGACCCAGTACTTC	CSVERTGGLETQYF
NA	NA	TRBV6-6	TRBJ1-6	TGTGCCAGCAGCACAAGCTATAATTCACCCCTCCACTTT	CASSTSYNSPLHF
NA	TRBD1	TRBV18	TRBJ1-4	TGTGCCAGCTCACCTTCCGGGACAGGGTCTGAAAAACTGTTTTTT	CASSPSGTGSEKLFF